The T cell receptor (beta chain) under discussion was sequenced for a study of tumor-infiltrating lymphocytes in localized non-small cell lung cancer. The method was immunoSEQ multiplex PCR; TCRdb's version includes in-frame clones alone and lacks a portion of them. This sample has about 14,000 clones, with roughly 80% found just once. The CDR3 sequence is 14 residues long. Trimming took off 0 bases at V and 2 bases at J, with 7 bases between the two ends. Germline V gene data show CDR1 as SGHDN and CDR2 as FVKESK. General study results and limits: Not all patients were TCR sequenced, owing to tissue quantity.

For this clone: The antigen remains unidentified.

Specimen: lung tumor tissue. The TCR originated in a human donor with non-small cell lung cancer. The chain combines TRBV14 with TRBJ1-1; D not resolved. CDR3 in DNA: TGTGCCAGCAGCCAAGATTTTTATAACACTGAAGCTTTCTTT. Its protein is CASSQDFYNTEAFF.